The rows below give T cell receptor beta chains drawn from one sample of a study of blood T cell repertoires in COVID-19. Using immunoSEQ multiplex PCR, the repertoire was profiled, and TCRdb retains in-frame clones only, with some absent. This table has around 180,000 clones, 75% to 90% appearing once. Sequenced sample: peripheral blood. These receptors all stem from a man between 60 and 75 years old with acute or convalescent COVID-19. The CDR3 runs from the conserved cysteine through the conserved F or W. The D gene is left open where the match is weak. Only part of the rows carry a size: once, few, many, or a class if the clone is expanded.

>TRBV28|few|15|TRBJ2-2|.
CASSFRGRTTGELFF
TGTGCCAGCAGTTTTAGGGGCCGTACCACCGGGGAGCTGTTTTTT
>TRBV7-8|.|15|TRBJ1-5|.
CASSLERHSNQPQHF
TGTGCCAGCAGCTTAGAACGACATAGCAATCAGCCCCAGCATTTT
>TRBV7-9|.|14|TRBJ2-3|TRBD1
CASTRTGGKDTQYF
TGTGCCAGCACCCGGACAGGGGGCAAAGATACGCAGTATTTT
>TRBV7-3|.|15|TRBJ2-1|TRBD2
CASSPGTSGRDEQFF
TGTGCCAGCAGCCCTGGGACTAGCGGGAGAGATGAGCAGTTCTTC
>TRBV6-5|once|12|TRBJ2-2|.
CATHSNTGELFF
TGTGCCACTCACTCGAACACCGGGGAGCTGTTTTTT
>TRBV9|.|16|TRBJ2-1|TRBD2
CASSVGVLAGVNEQFF
TGTGCCAGCAGCGTAGGTGTACTAGCGGGAGTCAATGAGCAGTTCTTC
>TRBV11-2|.|16|TRBJ2-5|TRBD2
CASSRAPGGGQETQYF
TGTGCCAGCAGCCGAGCTCCGGGCGGGGGACAAGAGACCCAGTACTTC
>TRBV6-2/TRBV6-3|.|11|TRBJ2-7|.
CASSFFGEQYF
TGTGCCAGCAGTTTCTTCGGCGAGCAGTACTTC
>TRBV6-5|.|12|TRBJ2-7|TRBD1
CASSSGTVEQYF
TGTGCCAGCAGCTCCGGGACAGTCGAGCAGTACTTC
>TRBV14|.|15|TRBJ1-6|TRBD1
CASSQEPEQGGPLHF
TGTGCCAGCAGCCAAGAGCCAGAACAGGGGGGGCCCCTCCACTTT
>TRBV7-2|.|14|TRBJ2-7|TRBD2
CASSPTSGKLEQYF
TGTGCCAGCAGTCCCACTAGCGGGAAGCTAGAGCAGTACTTC
>TRBV5-4|.|14|TRBJ1-1|TRBD1
CASSLDPGGTEAFF
TGTGCCAGCAGCTTAGACCCAGGGGGCACTGAAGCTTTCTTT
>TRBV2|once|15|TRBJ1-4|TRBD1
CASRGKTGYGEKLFF
TGTGCCAGCAGGGGTAAGACAGGGTACGGAGAAAAACTGTTTTTT
>TRBV4-3|.|14|TRBJ2-1|TRBD2
CASSQDREGDEQFF
TGCGCCAGCAGCCAAGATCGGGAGGGCGATGAGCAGTTCTTC
>TRBV5-1|.|15|TRBJ2-3|TRBD2
CASSPGLAGADTQYF
TGCGCCAGCAGCCCTGGACTAGCGGGAGCAGATACGCAGTATTTT
>TRBV28|.|14|TRBJ1-4|TRBD1
CASRGGDSGRKLFF
TGTGCCAGCAGGGGAGGGGACAGCGGGAGAAAACTGTTTTTT
>TRBV7-9|.|15|TRBJ1-2|TRBD1
CASSLVLDREGGYTF
TGTGCCAGCAGCTTAGTGTTGGACAGGGAAGGAGGCTACACCTTC
>TRBV19|.|14|TRBJ1-1|.
CASSLIPGATEAFF
TGTGCCAGTAGCCTCATCCCGGGAGCCACTGAAGCTTTCTTT
>TRBV4-3|.|15|TRBJ2-1|TRBD2
CASSYGAGLVNEQFF
TGCGCCAGCAGCTACGGAGCGGGATTAGTAAATGAGCAGTTCTTC
>TRBV6-2/TRBV6-3|.|14|TRBJ1-4|TRBD1
CASSETGGYEKLFF
TGTGCCAGCAGCGAGACAGGGGGCTATGAAAAACTGTTTTTT
>TRBV29-1|.|16|TRBJ1-3|TRBD1
CSVEDHQGAPGNTIYF
TGCAGCGTTGAAGATCATCAGGGGGCGCCTGGAAACACCATATATTTT
>TRBV4-3|.|17|TRBJ2-3|TRBD2
CASSQAGTSGSTDTQYF
TGCGCCAGCAGCCAAGCCGGGACTAGCGGGAGCACAGATACGCAGTATTTT
>TRBV2|.|15|TRBJ2-1|TRBD2
CASSESPASGGRPFF
TGTGCCAGCAGTGAAAGCCCGGCTAGCGGGGGGCGTCCGTTCTTC
>TRBV12-3/TRBV12-4|.|13|TRBJ1-1|.
CASSPQRNTEAFF
TGTGCCAGCAGCCCTCAGCGGAACACTGAAGCTTTCTTT
>TRBV28|.|15|TRBJ1-2|.
CASSWGIRTNYGYTF
TGTGCCAGCAGTTGGGGCATCCGAACTAACTATGGCTACACCTTC
>TRBV7-9|.|16|TRBJ2-5|TRBD1
CASSSRGQGLREAQYF
TGTGCCAGCAGCTCGCGGGGACAGGGTTTAAGAGAGGCCCAGTACTTC
>TRBV5-1|.|15|TRBJ1-4|TRBD1
CASSWGGQGNEKLFF
TGCGCCAGCAGCTGGGGGGGACAGGGGAATGAAAAACTGTTTTTT
>TRBV27|.|19|TRBJ1-4|.
CASSPTSGGARGTNEKLFF
TGTGCCAGCAGTCCCACCTCCGGGGGGGCAAGGGGAACTAATGAAAAACTGTTTTTT
>TRBV4-2|.|18|TRBJ2-6|.
CASSVRDMGFSGANVPTF
TGTGCCAGCAGCGTCCGGGACATGGGATTCTCTGGGGCCAACGTCCCGACTTTC
>TRBV2|few|15|TRBJ1-2|TRBD1
CASSVQGISGYGYTF
TGTGCCAGCAGCGTACAGGGGATCTCGGGCTATGGCTACACCTTC
>TRBV9|few|14|TRBJ2-2|.
CASSVGTRDGELFF
TGTGCCAGCAGCGTAGGGACACGAGACGGGGAGCTGTTTTTT
>TRBV28|once|13|TRBJ2-7|TRBD2
CASSPGGSYEQYF
TGTGCCAGCAGTCCCGGCGGGAGCTACGAGCAGTACTTC
>TRBV6-2/TRBV6-3|.|16|TRBJ2-3|.
CASSYVGLLTHNTQYF
TGTGCCAGCAGTTACGTCGGACTATTGACTCATAATACGCAGTATTTT
>TRBV19|once|16|TRBJ1-4|.
CASRSNKQGRNEKLFF
TGTGCCAGTCGCTCAAACAAACAGGGACGGAATGAAAAACTGTTTTTT
>TRBV28|.|13|TRBJ1-4|TRBD1
CASRGGENEKLFF
TGTGCCAGCAGAGGGGGCGAAAATGAAAAACTGTTTTTT
>TRBV7-9|few|16|TRBJ1-1|.
CASSFFGASMNTEAFF
TGTGCCAGCAGCTTCTTTGGGGCAAGCATGAACACTGAAGCTTTCTTT
>TRBV7-2|.|13|TRBJ2-3|.
CASSLGDYGTQYF
TGTGCCAGCAGCTTAGGTGACTATGGAACGCAGTATTTT
>TRBV5-5|.|13|TRBJ2-3|.
CASNLWIGDTQYF
TGTGCCAGCAACCTCTGGATCGGGGATACGCAGTATTTT
>TRBV28|.|12|TRBJ2-5|.
CASRYGGRTQYF
TGTGCCAGCAGATACGGGGGTCGGACCCAGTACTTC
>TRBV2|.|15|TRBJ2-1|.
CASSPTDSSYNEQFF
TGTGCCAGCAGTCCGACTGACAGCTCCTACAATGAGCAGTTCTTC
>TRBV19|.|14|TRBJ2-2|.
CASSLEFYTGELFF
TGTGCCAGTAGTCTCGAGTTCTACACCGGGGAGCTGTTTTTT
>TRBV30|.|12|TRBJ2-7|.
CAWNREGYEQYF
TGTGCCTGGAACAGGGAGGGCTACGAGCAGTACTTC
>TRBV6-5|.|14|TRBJ2-3|.
CASRRGGTTDTQYF
TGTGCCAGCAGGAGGGGGGGTACCACAGATACGCAGTATTTT
>TRBV5-1|.|16|TRBJ2-7|TRBD1
CASSLQTGTGSYEQYF
TGCGCCAGCAGCTTACAAACCGGGACAGGCTCCTACGAGCAGTACTTC
>TRBV19|once|18|TRBJ2-3|TRBD2
CASSIPPRLAGAIDTQYF
TGTGCCAGTAGTATCCCCCCTCGGCTAGCGGGAGCGATAGATACGCAGTATTTT
>TRBV14|.|13|TRBJ2-5|.
CASSQAGPLTQYF
TGTGCCAGCAGCCAAGCCGGTCCTTTGACCCAGTACTTC
>TRBV28|.|17|TRBJ2-7|.
CASSFWSLASSSYEQYF
TGTGCCAGCAGTTTTTGGTCATTAGCGAGTTCCTCCTACGAGCAGTACTTC
>TRBV28|.|16|TRBJ1-1|TRBD1
CASSPLTNRGNTEAFF
TGTGCCAGCAGCCCGCTGACGAACAGGGGCAACACTGAAGCTTTCTTT
>TRBV7-8|.|15|TRBJ1-5|.
CASSLMGTPNQPQHF
TGTGCCAGCAGCTTAATGGGGACACCAAATCAGCCCCAGCATTTT
>TRBV29-1|.|13|TRBJ1-5|TRBD1
CSATTGVNQPQHF
TGCAGCGCTACCACAGGGGTAAATCAGCCCCAGCATTTT
>TRBV19|.|17|TRBJ2-1|.
CASSIRARTATYNEQFF
TGTGCCAGTAGTATTCGTGCTAGGACAGCAACATACAATGAGCAGTTCTTC
>TRBV19|.|13|TRBJ1-2|.
CASSIQGDYGYTF
TGTGCCAGTAGTATTCAGGGTGACTATGGCTACACCTTC
>TRBV10-3|.|15|TRBJ2-3|.
CAISDESQGTDTQYF
TGTGCCATCAGTGATGAATCCCAGGGCACAGATACGCAGTATTTT
>TRBV24-1|.|18|TRBJ2-5|.
CATSDLAPGTMGMGTQYF
TGTGCCACCAGTGATTTGGCCCCGGGGACAATGGGGATGGGGACCCAGTACTTC
>TRBV3-1/TRBV3-2|.|15|TRBJ1-2|TRBD1
CASSYGDRGRWSYTF
TGTGCCAGCAGCTACGGGGACAGGGGGAGATGGAGCTACACCTTC
>TRBV28|.|11|TRBJ2-7|.
CASSLSPVQYF
TGTGCCAGCAGTTTATCCCCCGTGCAGTACTTC
>TRBV29-1|.|13|TRBJ2-1|.
CSVDEDSYNEQFF
TGCAGCGTTGACGAGGACTCCTACAATGAGCAGTTCTTC
>TRBV24-1|.|16|TRBJ2-1|TRBD1
CATRDRAYSGCNEQFF
TGTGCCACCAGGGACAGGGCATATAGTGGGTGCAATGAGCAGTTCTTC
>TRBV19|.|14|TRBJ1-1|.
CASSIAGLNTEAFF
TGTGCCAGTAGTATCGCAGGGTTGAACACTGAAGCTTTCTTT